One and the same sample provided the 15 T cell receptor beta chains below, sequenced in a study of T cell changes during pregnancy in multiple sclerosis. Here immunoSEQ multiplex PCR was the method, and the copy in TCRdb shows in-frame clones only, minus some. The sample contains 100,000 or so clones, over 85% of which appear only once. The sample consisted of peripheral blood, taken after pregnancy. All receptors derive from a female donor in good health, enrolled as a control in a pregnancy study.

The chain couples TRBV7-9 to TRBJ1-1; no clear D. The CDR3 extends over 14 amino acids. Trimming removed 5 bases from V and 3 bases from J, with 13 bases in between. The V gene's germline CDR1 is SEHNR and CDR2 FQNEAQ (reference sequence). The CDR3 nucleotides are TGTGCCAGCAGCGCAGCCGGGTCCCACACTGAAGCTTTCTTT. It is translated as CASSAAGSHTEAFF. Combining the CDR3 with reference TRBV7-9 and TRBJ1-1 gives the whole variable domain DTGVSQNPRHKITKRGQNVTFRCDPISEHNRLYWYRQTLGQGPEFLTYFQNEAQLEKSRLLSDRFSAERPKGSFSTLEIQRTEQGDSAMYLCASSAAGSHTEAFFGQGTRLTVV.

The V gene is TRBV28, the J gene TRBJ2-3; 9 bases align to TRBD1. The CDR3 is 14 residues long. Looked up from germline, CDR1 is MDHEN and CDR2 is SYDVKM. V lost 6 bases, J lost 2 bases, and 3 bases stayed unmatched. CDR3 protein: CASRTGGPTDTQYF. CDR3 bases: TGTGCCAGCAGAACAGGGGGCCCCACAGATACGCAGTATTTT.

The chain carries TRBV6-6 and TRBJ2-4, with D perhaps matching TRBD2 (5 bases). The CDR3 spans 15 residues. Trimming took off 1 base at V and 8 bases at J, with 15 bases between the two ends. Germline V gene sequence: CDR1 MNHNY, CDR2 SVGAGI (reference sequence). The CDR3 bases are TGTGCCAGCAGTTACTTGAGTCGGGGAAGTGACATTCAGTACTTC. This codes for CASSYLSRGSDIQYF.

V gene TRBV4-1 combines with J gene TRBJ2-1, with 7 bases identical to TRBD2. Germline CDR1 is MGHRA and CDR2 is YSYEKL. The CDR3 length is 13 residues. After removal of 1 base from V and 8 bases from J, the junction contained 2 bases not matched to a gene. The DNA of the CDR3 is TGCGCCAGCAGCCAAGTTGGGGGGGATGAGCAGTTCTTC. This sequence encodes CASSQVGGDEQFF.

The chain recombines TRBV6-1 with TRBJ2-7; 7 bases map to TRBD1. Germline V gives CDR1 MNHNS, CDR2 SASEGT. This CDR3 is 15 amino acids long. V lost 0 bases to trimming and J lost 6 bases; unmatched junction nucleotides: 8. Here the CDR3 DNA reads TGTGCCAGCAGTGAAGCCGACAGGGCCGAGCGCGAGCAGTACTTC. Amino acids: CASSEADRAEREQYF.

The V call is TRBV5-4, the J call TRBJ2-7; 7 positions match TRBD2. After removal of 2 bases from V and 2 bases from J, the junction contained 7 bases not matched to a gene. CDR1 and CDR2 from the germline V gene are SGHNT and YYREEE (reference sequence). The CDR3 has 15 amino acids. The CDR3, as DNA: TGTGCCAGCAGCTTTTTCTCTAGCGGTACCTACGAGCAGTACTTC. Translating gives CASSFFSSGTYEQYF.

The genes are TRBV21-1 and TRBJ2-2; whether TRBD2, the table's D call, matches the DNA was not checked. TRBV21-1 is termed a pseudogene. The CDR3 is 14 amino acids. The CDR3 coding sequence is TGTGCCAGTGTGGACTCCCCGCCGGCCGGGGAGCTGTTTTTT. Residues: CASVDSPPAGELFF.

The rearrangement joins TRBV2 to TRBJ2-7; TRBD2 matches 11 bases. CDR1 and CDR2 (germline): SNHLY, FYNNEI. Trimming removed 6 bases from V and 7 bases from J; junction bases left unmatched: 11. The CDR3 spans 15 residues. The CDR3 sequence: CASSLPGLAVWEQYF. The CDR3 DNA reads TGTGCCAGCAGCCTTCCGGGACTAGCGGTCTGGGAGCAGTACTTC.

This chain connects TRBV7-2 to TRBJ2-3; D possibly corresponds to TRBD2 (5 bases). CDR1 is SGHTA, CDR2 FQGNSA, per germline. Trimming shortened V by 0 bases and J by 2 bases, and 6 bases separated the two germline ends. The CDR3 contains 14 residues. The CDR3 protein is CASSLAGATDTQYF. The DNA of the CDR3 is TGTGCCAGCAGCTTAGCGGGAGCCACAGATACGCAGTATTTT.

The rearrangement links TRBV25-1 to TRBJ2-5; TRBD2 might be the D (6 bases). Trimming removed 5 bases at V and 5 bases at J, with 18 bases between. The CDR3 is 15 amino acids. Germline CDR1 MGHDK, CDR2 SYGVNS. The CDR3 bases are TGTGCCAGCAGTCTCCCTAGGGGCGCGGGGGAGACCCAGTACTTC. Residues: CASSLPRGAGETQYF.

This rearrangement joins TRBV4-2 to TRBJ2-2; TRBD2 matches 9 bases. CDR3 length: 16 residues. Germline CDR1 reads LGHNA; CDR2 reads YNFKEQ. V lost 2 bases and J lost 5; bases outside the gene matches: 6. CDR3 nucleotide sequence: TGTGCCAGCAGCCAATATAGCGGGAGAGCGACCGGGGAGCTGTTTTTT. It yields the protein CASSQYSGRATGELFF.

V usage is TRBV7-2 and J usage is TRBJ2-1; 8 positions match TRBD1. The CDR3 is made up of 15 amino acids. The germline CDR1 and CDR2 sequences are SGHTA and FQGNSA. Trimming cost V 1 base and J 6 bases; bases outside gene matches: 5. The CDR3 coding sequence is TGTGCCAGCAGCTTAGGCGGGACAGGCTTCAATGAGCAGTTCTTC. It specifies CASSLGGTGFNEQFF.

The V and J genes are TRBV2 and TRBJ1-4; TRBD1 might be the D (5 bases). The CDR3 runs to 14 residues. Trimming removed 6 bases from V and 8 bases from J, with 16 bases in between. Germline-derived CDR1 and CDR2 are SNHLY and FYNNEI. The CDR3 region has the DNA TGTGCCAGCAGGGTAGCGGACATAGGGGAAAAACTGTTTTTT. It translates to CASRVADIGEKLFF.

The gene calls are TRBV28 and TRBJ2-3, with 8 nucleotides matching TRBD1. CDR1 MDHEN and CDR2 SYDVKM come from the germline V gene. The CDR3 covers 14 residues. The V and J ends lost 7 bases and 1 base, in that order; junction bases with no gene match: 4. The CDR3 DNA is TGTGCCAGCATCACGACAGGGGGCACAGATACGCAGTATTTT. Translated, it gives CASITTGGTDTQYF.

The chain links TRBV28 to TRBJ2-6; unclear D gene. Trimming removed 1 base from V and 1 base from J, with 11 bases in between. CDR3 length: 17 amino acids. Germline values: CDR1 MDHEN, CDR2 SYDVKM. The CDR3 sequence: CASSLSLSRSGANVLTF. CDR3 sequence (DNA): TGTGCCAGCAGTTTATCTCTATCACGGTCTGGGGCCAACGTCCTGACTTTC.